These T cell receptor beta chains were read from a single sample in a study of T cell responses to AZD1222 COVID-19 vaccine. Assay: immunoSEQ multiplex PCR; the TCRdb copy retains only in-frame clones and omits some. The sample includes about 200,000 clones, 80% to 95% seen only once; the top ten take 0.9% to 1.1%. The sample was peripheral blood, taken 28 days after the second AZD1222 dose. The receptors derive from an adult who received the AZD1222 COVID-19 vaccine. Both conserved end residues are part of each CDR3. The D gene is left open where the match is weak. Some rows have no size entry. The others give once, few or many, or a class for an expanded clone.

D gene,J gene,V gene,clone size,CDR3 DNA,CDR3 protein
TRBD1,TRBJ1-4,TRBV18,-,TGTGCCAGCTCACTTGGAACAGGGGCAACTAATGAAAAACTGTTTTTT,CASSLGTGATNEKLFF
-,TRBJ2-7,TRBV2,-,TGTGCCAGCCCGAAGGGGAACGAGCAGTACTTC,CASPKGNEQYF
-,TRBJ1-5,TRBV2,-,TGTGCCAGCAGTGCCCCTACAGGGCTTCGTCAGCCCCAGCATTTT,CASSAPTGLRQPQHF
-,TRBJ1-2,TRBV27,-,TGTGCCAGCAGTTTATCGGACCCAGGTGCTTGGGGCTACACCTTC,CASSLSDPGAWGYTF
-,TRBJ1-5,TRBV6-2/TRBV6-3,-,TGTGCCAGCAGTCCAGCGGACAGACACAATCAGCCCCAGCATTTT,CASSPADRHNQPQHF
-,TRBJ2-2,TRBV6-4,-,TGTGCCAGCAGTGACTCAGACACCGGGGAGCTGTTTTTT,CASSDSDTGELFF
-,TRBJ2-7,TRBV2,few,TGTGCCAGCAGGAGGGACGGCTCCTACGAGCAGTACTTC,CASRRDGSYEQYF
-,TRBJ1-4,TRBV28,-,TGTGCCAGCAGTTTAAGGGTCGTGGGGAATGAAAAACTGTTTTTT,CASSLRVVGNEKLFF
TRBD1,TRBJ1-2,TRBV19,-,TGTGCCAGTAAGGACAGGGCATATGGCTACACCTTC,CASKDRAYGYTF
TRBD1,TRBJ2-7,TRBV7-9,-,TGTGCCAGCAGCCACCGACAGGGGTACGAGCAGTACTTC,CASSHRQGYEQYF
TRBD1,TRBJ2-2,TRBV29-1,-,TGCAGCGGACAGGGACAGCCGGGGACCGGGGAGCTGTTTTTT,CSGQGQPGTGELFF
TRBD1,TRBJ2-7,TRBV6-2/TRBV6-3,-,TGTGCCAGCAGTTACTCCGGACAGGGGGCTAGGCGCGAGCAGTACTTC,CASSYSGQGARREQYF
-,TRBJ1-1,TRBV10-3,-,TGTGCCATCAGTGAGGGAGGTCTTGGCACTGAAGCTTTCTTT,CAISEGGLGTEAFF
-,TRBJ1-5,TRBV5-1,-,TGCGCCAGCAGCTTCGGTTCGGTATATAGCAATCAGCCCCAGCATTTT,CASSFGSVYSNQPQHF
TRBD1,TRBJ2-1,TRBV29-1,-,TGCAGCGTTCAGGGGGACACCTACATAGAGTTCTTC,CSVQGDTYIEFF
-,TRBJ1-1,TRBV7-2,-,TGTGCCAGCAGCTTAGTGGTGAACACTGAAGCTTTCTTT,CASSLVVNTEAFF
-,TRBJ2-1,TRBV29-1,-,TGCAGCGTTGGGGGGAACTACAATGAGCAGTTCTTC,CSVGGNYNEQFF
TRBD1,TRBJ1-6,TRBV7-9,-,TGTGCCAGCAGCCAAGACAGGGATAATTCACCCCTCCACTTT,CASSQDRDNSPLHF
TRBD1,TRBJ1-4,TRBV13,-,TGTGCCAGCAGGTGGGCAGGGGGCGCAGAAGAAAAACTGTTTTTT,CASRWAGGAEEKLFF
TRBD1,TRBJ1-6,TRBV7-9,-,TGTGCCAGCAGCCCGACAGGGTATCATTCACCCCTCCACTTT,CASSPTGYHSPLHF
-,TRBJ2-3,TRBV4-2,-,TGTGCCAGCAGCCAAGCCCCGGGGCCCACAGATACGCAGTATTTT,CASSQAPGPTDTQYF
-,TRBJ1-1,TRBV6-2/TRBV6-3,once,TGTGCCAGCAGTTACTTTGCCCCCGGCATGAACACTGAAGCTTTCTTT,CASSYFAPGMNTEAFF
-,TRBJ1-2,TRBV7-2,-,TGTGCCAGCAGCTTAGGGCAGGGGATGGGAGGCTACACCTTC,CASSLGQGMGGYTF
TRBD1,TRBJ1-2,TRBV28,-,TGTGCCAGCAGTAAGCTGGGACAGGGGCCTCAAGGCTATGGCTACACCTTC,CASSKLGQGPQGYGYTF
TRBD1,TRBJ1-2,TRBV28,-,TGTGCCAGCAGTTTAAGGTTTAAGTCGGGAGCCGCGCCGGGACAGGGGTTCGGAGCTTATGGCTACACCTTC,CASSLRFKSGAAPGQGFGAYGYTF
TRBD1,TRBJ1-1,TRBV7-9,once,TGTGCCAGCAGCTCATGGACAGGGGGCCACACTGAAGCTTTCTTT,CASSSWTGGHTEAFF
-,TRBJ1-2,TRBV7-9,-,TGTGCCAGCAGCTTACCGCAAGCCGTCTATGGCTACACCTTC,CASSLPQAVYGYTF
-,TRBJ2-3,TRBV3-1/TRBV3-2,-,TGTGCCAGCAGCCGGTTGACGGGGCGCACAGATACGCAGTATTTT,CASSRLTGRTDTQYF
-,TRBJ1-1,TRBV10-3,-,TGTGCCATCAGTGATTCCCTCGCCGGCACTGAAGCTTTCTTT,CAISDSLAGTEAFF
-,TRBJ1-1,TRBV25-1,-,TGTGCCAGCAGTGGGGGGACCACTGAAGCTTTCTTT,CASSGGTTEAFF
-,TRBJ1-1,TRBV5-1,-,TGCGCCAGCAGCTTGGCCCAGAGCACTGAAGCTTTCTTT,CASSLAQSTEAFF
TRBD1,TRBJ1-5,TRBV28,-,TGTGCCAGCAGTTTACGGGACAGGGCGCGCAATCAGCCCCAGCATTTT,CASSLRDRARNQPQHF
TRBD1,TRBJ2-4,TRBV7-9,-,TGTGCCAGCAGCTTAGTTGTTTCGATCGGGACAGGGCAGGACATTCAGTACTTC,CASSLVVSIGTGQDIQYF
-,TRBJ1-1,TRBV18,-,TGTGCCAGCTCACCGACTACGGGTAACACTGAAGCTTTCTTT,CASSPTTGNTEAFF
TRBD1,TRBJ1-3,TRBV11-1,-,TGTGCCAGCAGCTACGGACAGGGGGGAAACACCATATATTTT,CASSYGQGGNTIYF
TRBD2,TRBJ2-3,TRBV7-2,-,TGTGCCAGCAGCTCCCGAACTAGCGACCAAGATACGCAGTATTTT,CASSSRTSDQDTQYF
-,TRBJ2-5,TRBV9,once,TGTGCCAGCAGCGTAGATAGGGGGGAGGAGACCCAGTACTTC,CASSVDRGEETQYF
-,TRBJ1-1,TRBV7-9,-,TGTGCCAGCAGCTTACGCGGGGGCATCACTGAAGCTTTCTTT,CASSLRGGITEAFF
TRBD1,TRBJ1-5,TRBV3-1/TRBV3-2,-,TGTGCCAGCAGCCAAGGAGGGGGCAATGGGCAGCCCCAGCATTTT,CASSQGGGNGQPQHF
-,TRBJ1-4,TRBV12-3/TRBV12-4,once,TGTGCTTCCGGACAGTCGGGTGAAAAACTGTTTTTT,CASGQSGEKLFF
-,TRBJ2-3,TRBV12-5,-,TGTGCTAGTGGTCCGCGTGGGGGGTCTACAGGTACGCAGTATTTT,CASGPRGGSTGTQYF
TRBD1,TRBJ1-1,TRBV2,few,TGTGCCAGCAGTGACCCCAGGGGGGGCACTGAAGCTTTCTTT,CASSDPRGGTEAFF
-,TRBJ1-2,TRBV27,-,TGTGCCAGCAGTTTAACAGGGCTCGGCTACACCTTC,CASSLTGLGYTF
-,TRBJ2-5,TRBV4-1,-,TGCGCCAGCAGCCAAGCACAGGGCAAAGAGACCCAGTACTTC,CASSQAQGKETQYF
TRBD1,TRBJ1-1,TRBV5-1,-,TGCGCCAGCAGAGCAGGGACAGGGGACACTGAAGCTTTCTTT,CASRAGTGDTEAFF
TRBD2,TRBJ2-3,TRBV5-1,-,TGCGCCAGCAGCAAGACTAGCGGGGGACCAGATACGCAGTATTTT,CASSKTSGGPDTQYF
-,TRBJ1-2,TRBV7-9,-,TGTGCCAGCAGCTTAGTGCCCGGAGGCTATGGCTACACCTTC,CASSLVPGGYGYTF
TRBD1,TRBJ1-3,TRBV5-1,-,TGCGCCAGCACAAGGACAGGGTCAGGAAACACCATATATTTT,CASTRTGSGNTIYF